These 29 T cell receptor beta chains originate from one sample sequenced in a study of blood T cell repertoires in COVID-19. The data were produced by immunoSEQ multiplex PCR, yet TCRdb's version contains in-frame clones alone and is incomplete. Of around 99,000 clones listed, 84% are singletons. Input material: peripheral blood. Receptors originate from a woman in her fifties or sixties with acute or convalescent COVID-19.

The chain joins TRBV6-6 to TRBJ2-3; no clear D. This CDR3 contains 16 residues. CDR1 and CDR2 (germline): MNHNY, SVGAGI (reference sequence). The germline V and J ends were trimmed by 3 bases and 6 bases, with 19 bases remaining between them. CDR3 sequence reads: CASSYKSGRLRDTQYF. CDR3 nucleotide sequence: TGTGCCAGCAGTTATAAATCTGGCCGACTTCGGGATACGCAGTATTTT.

The CDR3 nucleotides are TGTGCCAGCAGTGGCTCTATGGATGAGCAGTTCTTC. It translates to CASSGSMDEQFF. The chain links TRBV2 to TRBJ2-1; D ambiguous. Germline CDR1 is SNHLY and CDR2 is FYNNEI. This CDR3 spans 12 amino acids. Trimming removed 4 bases at V and 8 bases at J, with 9 bases between.

The chain couples TRBV5-1 to TRBJ1-2; tentative D call: TRBD1 (6 bases). CDR1 SGHRS and CDR2 YFSETQ come from the germline V gene. CDR3 size: 13 residues. V lost 1 base to trimming and J lost 7 bases, with 11 bases between them. The CDR3, as DNA: TGCGCCAGCAGCTTGCAGGGGCCGGGTGGCTACACCTTC. This gives the protein CASSLQGPGGYTF.

V gene TRBV6-5 combines with J gene TRBJ2-2; TRBD1 matches at 9 bases. The CDR3 is 15 amino acids. V lost 7 bases and J lost 2; bases outside the gene matches: 5. The V gene's germline CDR1 is MNHEY and CDR2 SVGAGI. Here the CDR3 reads CASIGTGINTGELFF. In nucleotides, the CDR3 is TGTGCCAGCATTGGGACAGGGATCAACACCGGGGAGCTGTTTTTT.

The chain links TRBV5-6 to TRBJ1-1; D is perhaps TRBD1 (6 bases). From germline, CDR1 is SGHDT and CDR2 YYEEEE. With 4 bases removed from V and 4 bases from J, the gap between germline ends came to 11 bases. CDR3 length: 13 residues. The CDR3 DNA is TGTGCCAGCAGCCACGACAGGTCCACTGAAGCTTTCTTT. The encoded protein is CASSHDRSTEAFF. Variable domain in full (rest from reference TRBV5-6 and TRBJ1-1): DAGVTQSPTHLIKTRGQQVTLRCSPKSGHDTVSWYQQALGQGPQFIFQYYEEEERQRGNFPDRFSGHQFPNYSSELNVNALLLGDSALYLCASSHDRSTEAFFGQGTRLTVV.

V and J are TRBV3-1 (or the pseudogene TRBV3-2) and TRBJ2-5; D is possibly TRBD1 (5 bases). This CDR3 has 14 residues. The V end was cut by 1 base, the J end by 2 bases, with 8 bases between. The germline V gene has CDR1 LGHDT and CDR2 YNNKEL (reference sequence). CDR3 amino acids: CASSQARDQETQYF. The CDR3 DNA is TGTGCCAGCAGCCAAGCCAGGGATCAAGAGACCCAGTACTTC.

V is TRBV18 and J is TRBJ2-7; TRBD2 might be the D (6 bases). The CDR3 loop spans 15 amino acids. V lost 2 bases to trimming and J lost 6 bases, with 17 bases between them. Germline assignment: CDR1 KGHSH and CDR2 LQKENI. The chain's CDR3 is CASSPAAGSWSEQYF. CDR3 DNA: TGTGCCAGCTCACCAGCGGCGGGAAGTTGGAGCGAGCAGTACTTC.

The J gene is TRBJ1-6, the V gene TRBV7-9; D remains ambiguous. Germline V gene sequence: CDR1 SEHNR, CDR2 FQNEAQ (reference sequence). The ends were cut back, 5 bases at V and 9 bases at J, with 11 bases in the middle. The CDR3 has 13 residues. The DNA of the CDR3 is TGTGCCAGCAGCCAGACTGCTATTTCACCCCTCCACTTT. It encodes CASSQTAISPLHF. The whole variable domain, filled in from reference TRBV7-9 and TRBJ1-6, reads DTGVSQNPRHKITKRGQNVTFRCDPISEHNRLYWYRQTLGQGPEFLTYFQNEAQLEKSRLLSDRFSAERPKGSFSTLEIQRTEQGDSAMYLCASSQTAISPLHFGNGTRLTVT.

This chain's CDR3 is CASSPRGGGANEKLFF. CDR3 nucleotide sequence: TGTGCCAGCAGCCCTAGGGGAGGGGGGGCTAATGAAAAACTGTTTTTT. V and J are TRBV9 and TRBJ1-4; a possible D gene is TRBD1 (6 bases). The CDR3 contains 16 residues. Trimming took off 4 bases at V and 3 bases at J, with 16 bases between the two ends. Germline CDR1 is SGDLS and CDR2 is YYNGEE.

This chain joins TRBV11-2 and TRBJ2-7; 7 bases are a match to TRBD1. The CDR3 extends over 13 amino acids. V dropped 6 bases and J dropped 4; count of bases not matched to a gene: 6. Germline CDR1 and CDR2: SGHAT and FQNNGV. CDR3 nucleotides: TGTGCCAGCAGAATACAGGGGCCGTACGAGCAGTACTTC. This encodes CASRIQGPYEQYF.

The rearrangement uses TRBV5-1 and TRBJ1-1; unclear D gene. The CDR3 sequence is 12 residues long. The germline gives CDR1 SGHRS, CDR2 YFSETQ. V was trimmed by 4 bases and J by 11 bases, leaving 15 bases between them. DNA of the CDR3: TGCGCCAGCAGCCTGGCGGGATATTGGGCTTTCTTT. Protein sequence: CASSLAGYWAFF.

This chain joins TRBV30 and TRBJ1-2, with TRBD1 identical over 8 bases. Trimming took 7 bases from V and 7 from J; bases not matched to a gene: 11. This CDR3 has 13 residues. Germline CDR1 and CDR2: GTSNPN and SVGIG (reference sequence). CDR3 in amino acids: CASTWTGRSGYTF. For the CDR3, the DNA is TGTGCCTCGACTTGGACAGGGAGGAGTGGCTACACCTTC.

V gene TRBV12-5 combines with J gene TRBJ1-2; 9 bases are a match to TRBD1. J was trimmed by 4 bases and V by 5 bases; bases with no gene match: 5. Germline V gene sequence: CDR1 LGHNT, CDR2 FRNRAP. This CDR3 region has 14 residues. This CDR3 reads CASGKTGGIYGYTF. CDR3 nucleotides: TGTGCTAGTGGTAAAACAGGGGGCATCTATGGCTACACCTTC.

The V and J genes are TRBV3-1 (or the pseudogene TRBV3-2) and TRBJ1-1; tentative D call: TRBD1 (6 bases). CDR3 length equals 16 residues. V lost 0 bases and J 3 bases, leaving 14 bases between the germline ends. The germline CDR1 and CDR2 sequences are LGHDT and YNNKEL (reference sequence). The CDR3 here is CASSQDRQGTDTEAFF. The CDR3 bases are TGTGCCAGCAGCCAAGATAGGCAGGGGACGGACACTGAAGCTTTCTTT.

This chain links TRBV18 with TRBJ1-2; the D gene is possibly TRBD1 (6 bases). The V end was cut by 3 bases, the J end by 6 bases, with 14 bases between. The germline V gene has CDR1 KGHSH and CDR2 LQKENI. CDR3 length: 14 amino acids. The CDR3 loop reads CASSPQEGGHGYTF. For the CDR3, the DNA is TGTGCCAGCTCACCCCAGGAAGGGGGACATGGCTACACCTTC.

The genes are TRBV19 and TRBJ2-3; tentative D call: TRBD1 (5 bases). CDR3 length equals 14 residues. Germline CDR1 LNHDA, CDR2 SQIVND (reference sequence). Trimming pared 5 bases from V and 1 base from J, leaving 10 bases between. This chain's CDR3 is CASSPQQGTDTQYF. The CDR3 DNA reads as TGTGCCAGTAGTCCCCAACAGGGCACAGATACGCAGTATTTT. The entire variable domain, with the rest obtained from reference TRBV19 and TRBJ2-3, is as follows: DGGITQSPKYLFRKEGQNVTLSCEQNLNHDAMYWYRQDPGQGLRLIYYSQIVNDFQKGDIAEGYSVSREKKESFPLTVTSAQKNPTAFYLCASSPQQGTDTQYFGPGTRLTVL.

V gene TRBV9 combines with J gene TRBJ1-3; possible D gene TRBD1, 5 bases. The V gene's germline CDR1 is SGDLS and CDR2 YYNGEE. CDR3 length: 17 residues. The V end was cut by 3 bases, the J end by 4 bases, with 20 bases between. This CDR3 reads CASSANPARASGNTIYF. The CDR3 DNA reads TGTGCCAGCAGCGCTAATCCTGCCAGGGCCTCGGGAAACACCATATATTTT.

The chain uses TRBV28 and TRBJ1-1; D possibly corresponds to TRBD1 (6 bases). The V end was cut by 6 bases, the J end by 1 base, with 15 bases between. The CDR3 spans 15 residues. Germline V gene data show CDR1 as MDHEN and CDR2 as SYDVKM. CDR3 coding DNA: TGTGCCAGCAGGCCCCCAGGGGCGGGGAACACTGAAGCTTTCTTT. It codes for CASRPPGAGNTEAFF. The whole variable domain, filled in from reference TRBV28 and TRBJ1-1, reads DVKVTQSSRYLVKRTGEKVFLECVQDMDHENMFWYRQDPGLGLRLIYFSYDVKMKEKGDIPEGYSVSREKKERFSLILESASTNQTSMYLCASRPPGAGNTEAFFGQGTRLTVV.

J is TRBJ1-5 and V is TRBV28; 8 bases align to TRBD1. V lost 6 bases, J lost 1 base, and 5 bases stayed unmatched. Germline CDR1 MDHEN, CDR2 SYDVKM. The CDR3 totals 15 residues. The CDR3, as DNA: TGTGCCAGCAGCGGAGACAGGGGAAGCAATCAGCCCCAGCATTTT. It encodes CASSGDRGSNQPQHF.

CDR3 loop: CASSLEDRESPLHF. DNA for the CDR3: TGCGCCAGCAGCTTGGAGGACAGGGAATCACCCCTCCACTTT. The chain uses TRBV5-1 and TRBJ1-6; 8 bases agree with TRBD1. This CDR3 is built from 14 residues. Germline CDR1 SGHRS, CDR2 YFSETQ. V shed 0 bases, J shed 10 bases, and the junction held 3 bases outside the gene matches.

Only a few counts were recorded for this clone. This sequence joins TRBV7-9 and TRBJ1-6; D possibly corresponds to TRBD1 (5 bases). The CDR3 totals 14 residues. Germline lookup yields CDR1 SEHNR and CDR2 FQNEAQ (reference sequence). Between the trimmed V and J ends, which lost 5 bases and 9 bases, there was a span of 14 bases. DNA for the CDR3: TGTGCCAGCAGCCCCCTGACGGACATTTCACCCCTCCACTTT. Its protein is CASSPLTDISPLHF.

This clone was picked up a small number of times. The gene calls are TRBV6-1 and TRBJ1-2; weak D call: TRBD1 (6 bases). V shed 0 bases and J shed 1 base, with 12 bases lying between them. CDR3 size: 16 residues. Germline assignment: CDR1 MNHNS and CDR2 SASEGT. The CDR3 loop is CASSEADRYFNYGYTF. Written as DNA, the CDR3 is TGTGCCAGCAGTGAAGCGGACAGATATTTTAACTATGGCTACACCTTC.

The CDR3 reads CASNTGNQPQHF. The CDR3 bases are TGTGCCAGCAACACAGGGAATCAGCCCCAGCATTTT. This chain joins TRBV6-5 and TRBJ1-5; a possible D gene is TRBD1 (6 bases). Deletions cut 7 bases from V and 4 bases from J, with 8 bases between. Germline V CDR1 and CDR2: MNHEY, SVGAGI. The CDR3 consists of 12 residues.

This chain links TRBV6-5 with TRBJ1-3, with 7 bases aligning to TRBD1. After removal of 6 bases from V and 5 bases from J, the junction contained 4 bases not matched to a gene. The CDR3 totals 13 residues. Germline CDR1 MNHEY, CDR2 SVGAGI. CDR3 amino acids: CASRQGLRNTIYF. In nucleotides, the CDR3 is TGTGCCAGCAGACAGGGGCTTAGAAACACCATATATTTT.

The chain has TRBV28 and TRBJ2-7; D might be TRBD2 (5 bases). V was trimmed by 5 bases and J by 1 base, leaving 6 bases between them. The germline CDR1 and CDR2 sequences are MDHEN and SYDVKM. The CDR3 loop spans 12 amino acids. CDR3 coding DNA: TGTGCCAGCAGTAGCGGTTCCTACGAGCAGTACTTC. Translation gives CASSSGSYEQYF.

This clone was picked up a small number of times. The chain joins TRBV19 to TRBJ1-6; tentatively, D is TRBD1 (5 bases). This CDR3 spans 15 amino acids. Germline V lookup: CDR1 LNHDA, CDR2 SQIVND (reference sequence). V was trimmed by 10 bases and J by 7 bases, leaving 20 bases between them. The CDR3 reads CATSGGGVINSPLHF. The DNA for the CDR3 is TGTGCCACCAGTGGTGGGGGGGTGATAAATTCACCCCTCCACTTT.

The gene calls are TRBV19 and TRBJ1-4, with a possible D match to TRBD1 (6 bases). The CDR3 loop spans 14 amino acids. Germline values: CDR1 LNHDA, CDR2 SQIVND (reference sequence). V gave up 9 bases and J gave up 7 bases, with 18 bases separating them. Here the CDR3 DNA reads TGTGCCAGCAAAGGACAGACGGGGGGTGAAAAACTGTTTTTT. Residues: CASKGQTGGEKLFF.

This clone was recorded a few times. The chain recombines TRBV5-1 with TRBJ2-5; TRBD1 aligns across 7 bases. In germline, CDR1 is SGHRS, CDR2 YFSETQ. This CDR3 is 16 amino acids long. V was pared by 4 bases and J by 0 bases, with 9 bases of the junction left unmatched. In DNA form, the CDR3 reads TGCGCCAGCAGCCCGGGGACAGATTCGTACCAAGAGACCCAGTACTTC. Protein sequence: CASSPGTDSYQETQYF.

The chain carries TRBV19 and TRBJ1-1; D is ambiguous. Trimming removed 3 bases from V and 0 bases from J, with 14 bases in between. Germline CDR1 and CDR2: LNHDA and SQIVND (reference sequence). The length of the CDR3 is 16 residues. This CDR3 reads CASSIWVGDMNTEAFF. The CDR3 nucleotides read TGTGCCAGTAGTATTTGGGTAGGAGATATGAACACTGAAGCTTTCTTT. The full variable domain, with the rest looked up from reference TRBV19 and TRBJ1-1, is DGGITQSPKYLFRKEGQNVTLSCEQNLNHDAMYWYRQDPGQGLRLIYYSQIVNDFQKGDIAEGYSVSREKKESFPLTVTSAQKNPTAFYLCASSIWVGDMNTEAFFGQGTRLTVV.